The clone carrying this T cell receptor beta chain showed up just a few times. Seattle patients were enrolled during active infection and followed longitudinally. V was clipped by 6 bases and J by 7 bases; unmatched bases: 16. CDR3 size: 17 residues. In germline, CDR1 is SGHVS, CDR2 FQNEAQ. These data belong to a study of blood T cell repertoires in COVID-19. Study in general: The United States, Italy and Spain were the sources of the acute and convalescent COVID-19 samples. T cells, B-cell-depleted T cells, or PBMCs provided the cDNA or gDNA that served as material.

Original methodology: Reference gene primer amplification gave nucleated cell count estimates. Profiling relied on immunoSEQ multiplex PCR, and the TCRdb table lists in-frame clones only, not all of them. That table gives V, J and clone size, and the DNA gave D and trimming. The data show 250,000 to 400,000 clones, with approximately 88% seen just once and 1.5% to 2% held by the top ten. The J gene is TRBJ2-2, the V gene TRBV7-8, with 8 nucleotides matching TRBD2. The TCR sequence derives from a woman aged 25 to 39 with COVID-19, enrolled during active disease. The specimen was peripheral blood. The CDR3 DNA reads as TGTGCCAGCAGTCGAGTACGCGGGGGGCCCGAACGCGGGGAGCTGTTTTTT. This encodes CASSRVRGGPERGELFF. Using reference TRBV7-8 and TRBJ2-2 for the parts outside the CDR3, the full variable domain is GAGVSQSPRYKVAKRGQDVALRCDPISGHVSLFWYQQALGQGPEFLTYFQNEAQLDKSGLPSDRFFAERPEGSVSTLKIQRTQQEDSAVYLCASSRVRGGPERGELFFGEGSRLTVL.